This entry lists 17 T cell receptor beta chains sequenced from one sample in a study of blood T cell repertoires in COVID-19. Sequencing used immunoSEQ multiplex PCR; TCRdb keeps in-frame clones, though not all of them. The sample records about 42,000 clones, 88% being singletons. The specimen sequenced was peripheral blood. Receptors originate from a human donor in a cohort sampled during active COVID-19.

The V and J genes are TRBV21-1 and TRBJ1-6; the tabulated D call, TRBD1, remains unverified against the DNA. TRBV21-1 constitutes a pseudogene. The CDR3 has 21 amino acids. The CDR3 loop is CASSKDSSIGHFCFYNSPLHF. CDR3 sequence (DNA): TGTGCCAGCAGCAAAGACTCCAGTATAGGACACTTTTGCTTCTATAATTCACCCCTCCACTTT.

The chain combines TRBV4-1 with TRBJ1-3, with TRBD1 as a possible D gene (5 bases). Germline V CDR1 and CDR2: MGHRA, YSYEKL. This CDR3 region has 13 residues. Trimming pared 4 bases from V and 4 bases from J, leaving 8 bases between. The CDR3 reads CASSPRTGNTIYF. In DNA form, the CDR3 reads TGCGCCAGCAGCCCCCGGACAGGAAACACCATATATTTT.

The rearrangement uses TRBV4-1 and TRBJ1-2; D is uncertain. Germline CDR1 is MGHRA and CDR2 is YSYEKL. The CDR3 spans 18 residues. V was shortened by 4 bases and J by 2 bases, with 23 bases between the two germline ends. This CDR3 is CASSLTQAQRRKNYGYTF. The CDR3 coding sequence is TGCGCCAGCAGCCTCACCCAAGCCCAGAGGAGGAAAAACTATGGCTACACCTTC.

The gene calls are TRBV4-1 and TRBJ1-2; 7 bases are shared with TRBD1. The germline CDR1 and CDR2 sequences are MGHRA and YSYEKL. V dropped 0 bases and J dropped 7; count of bases not matched to a gene: 8. The CDR3 is 15 residues long. The CDR3 here is CASSQDPGTEAGYTF. DNA of the CDR3: TGCGCCAGCAGCCAAGATCCAGGGACAGAGGCTGGCTACACCTTC.

The CDR3 DNA reads as TGTGCCAGCTCACCCCCCTCGTCCGATGAGCAGTTCTTC. Its translation: CASSPPSSDEQFF. This rearrangement joins TRBV18 to TRBJ2-1; unclear D gene. V lost 3 bases and J lost 8, with 11 bases in between. Germline lookup yields CDR1 KGHSH and CDR2 LQKENI. This CDR3 is 13 amino acids long. The whole variable domain, remainder taken from reference TRBV18 and TRBJ2-1, is NAGVMQNPRHLVRRRGQEARLRCSPMKGHSHVYWYRQLPEEGLKFMVYLQKENIIDESGMPKERFSAEFPKEGPSILRIQQVVRGDSAAYFCASSPPSSDEQFFGPGTRLTVL.

The V gene is TRBV6-5, the J gene TRBJ1-2, with TRBD1 as a possible D gene (5 bases). Trimming removed 6 bases from V and 7 bases from J, with 21 bases in between. Germline V lookup: CDR1 MNHEY, CDR2 SVGAGI. The CDR3 runs to 15 residues. The CDR3 DNA sequence: TGTGCCAGCAGGCGTCCCCGTCGGACAACAGCTGGCTACACCTTC. Translation: CASRRPRRTTAGYTF.

This sequence joins TRBV6-1 and TRBJ2-6; TRBD1 matches at 9 bases. There are 16 residues in the CDR3. With 4 bases clipped from V and 2 bases from J, the junction kept 3 bases outside the gene matches. The germline V gene encodes CDR1 MNHNS and CDR2 SASEGT. CDR3 coding DNA: TGTGCCAGCAGTGCGGGACAGGGAACTGGGGCCAACGTCCTGACTTTC. Residues: CASSAGQGTGANVLTF.

This sequence joins TRBV2 and TRBJ1-2, with D unresolved. The germline CDR1 and CDR2 sequences are SNHLY and FYNNEI. This CDR3 contains 14 residues. The V end lost 7 bases, the J end lost 6 bases, and 18 bases lay between the germline ends. CDR3: CASTSFTSLDGYTF. DNA for the CDR3: TGTGCCAGCACCTCCTTCACGAGCTTGGATGGCTACACCTTC.

This chain uses TRBV30 with TRBJ1-3; D is undetermined. In germline, CDR1 is GTSNPN, CDR2 SVGIG (reference sequence). The CDR3 totals 16 residues. V was trimmed by 1 base and J by 3 bases, leaving 16 bases between them. CDR3 protein: CAWSGLTHGIGNTIYF. The DNA of the CDR3 is TGTGCCTGGAGTGGTCTTACACACGGGATTGGAAACACCATATATTTT.

V and J are TRBV19 and TRBJ1-5; D gene unclear. This CDR3 spans 14 amino acids. Trimming took 7 bases from V and 1 from J, leaving 11 bases between them. Germline V gene lookup returns CDR1 LNHDA and CDR2 SQIVND (reference sequence). The CDR3 region is CASTVQRSNQPQHF. The CDR3, as DNA: TGTGCCAGTACCGTCCAACGGAGCAATCAGCCCCAGCATTTT.

The chain has TRBV29-1 and TRBJ2-5, with 10 bases that match TRBD1. The CDR3 runs 16 residues. The trim removed 1 base at V and 5 bases at J, leaving 10 bases unmatched. CDR1 and CDR2 (germline): SQVTM, ANQGSEA. The CDR3 region has the DNA TGCAGCGTTGAAGGGGGGAGACAGGGGGCGTTTGAGACCCAGTACTTC. Translated: CSVEGGRQGAFETQYF.

For this clone: This same CDR3 is encoded by further DNA sequences in the sample. The chain is built from TRBV6-5 and TRBJ1-2; D unclear. V was pared by 8 bases and J by 5 bases, with 6 bases between. Germline V lookup: CDR1 MNHEY, CDR2 SVGAGI. CDR3 length: 10 amino acids. CDR3 in DNA: TGTGCCAGCCGGGGTTATGGCTACACCTTC. This encodes CASRGYGYTF.

The chain links TRBV19 to TRBJ1-3, with D uncertain. CDR1 and CDR2 from the germline V gene are LNHDA and SQIVND (reference sequence). V dropped 1 base and J dropped 0 bases, with 7 bases sitting between them. The CDR3 covers 15 residues. The CDR3 region has the DNA TGTGCCAGTAGTATAGGACGGAGCTCTGGAAACACCATATATTTT. Residues: CASSIGRSSGNTIYF.

The CDR3 DNA is TGCGCCAGTAGTCCGGGACAGGGGAAGGAGACCCAGTACTTC. Its protein product is CASSPGQGKETQYF. The genes are TRBV4-1 and TRBJ2-5, with 10 bases matching TRBD1. V was clipped by 9 bases and J by 5 bases; unmatched bases: 9. From germline, CDR1 is MGHRA and CDR2 YSYEKL. This CDR3 contains 14 residues.

The V gene is TRBV2, the J gene TRBJ2-5, with D tentatively TRBD1 (7 bases). CDR3 length: 13 amino acids. Germline CDR1 reads SNHLY; CDR2 reads FYNNEI. V shed 8 bases and J shed 5 bases, with 15 bases lying between them. The CDR3 bases are TGTGCCAGCTTAGGAGGGGGCGTGGAGACCCAGTACTTC. It translates to CASLGGGVETQYF.

This CDR3 is CATSREGGVGSYEQYF. The CDR3 region has the DNA TGTGCCACCAGCAGAGAAGGGGGAGTAGGGTCCTACGAGCAGTACTTC. V and J are TRBV15 and TRBJ2-7, with D perhaps matching TRBD1 (6 bases). The CDR3 runs 16 residues. The V end lost 0 bases, the J end lost 1 base, and 13 bases lay between the germline ends. CDR1 is LNHNV, CDR2 YYDKDF, per germline (reference sequence).

This chain connects TRBV18 to TRBJ2-7, with D possibly TRBD2 on 6 matching bases. The CDR3 is 15 amino acids. From germline, CDR1 is KGHSH and CDR2 LQKENI. Trimming removed 8 bases at V and 2 bases at J, with 19 bases between. The CDR3 sequence is CASAGSTGYPYEQYF. The CDR3 region has the DNA TGTGCCAGCGCGGGGAGTACAGGTTACCCCTACGAGCAGTACTTC.